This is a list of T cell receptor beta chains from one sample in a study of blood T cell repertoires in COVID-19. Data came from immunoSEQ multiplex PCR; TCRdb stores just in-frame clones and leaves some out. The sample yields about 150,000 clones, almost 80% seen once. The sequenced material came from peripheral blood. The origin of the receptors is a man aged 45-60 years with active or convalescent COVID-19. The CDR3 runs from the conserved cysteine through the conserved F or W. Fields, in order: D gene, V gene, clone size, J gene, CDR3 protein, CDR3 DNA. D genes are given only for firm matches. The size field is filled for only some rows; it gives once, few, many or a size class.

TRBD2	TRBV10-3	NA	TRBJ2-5	CAISDSGLAGHIKETQYF	TGTGCCATCAGTGACTCGGGACTAGCGGGCCATATCAAAGAGACCCAGTACTTC
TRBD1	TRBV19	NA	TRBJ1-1	CASRATGDNTEAFF	TGTGCCAGTAGGGCAACAGGGGATAACACTGAAGCTTTCTTT
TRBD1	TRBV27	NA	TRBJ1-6	CASSLGQGFGSPLHF	TGTGCCAGCAGCTTAGGACAGGGGTTTGGTTCACCCCTCCACTTT
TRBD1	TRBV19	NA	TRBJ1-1	CASKLGQGLTEAFF	TGTGCCAGTAAACTGGGACAGGGGCTCACTGAAGCTTTCTTT
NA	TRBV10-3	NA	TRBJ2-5	CAISDWGGRRETQYF	TGTGCCATCAGTGATTGGGGGGGGCGCCGGGAGACCCAGTACTTC
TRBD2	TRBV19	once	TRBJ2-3	CAPYGRWEGNLTDTQYF	TGTGCCCCTTACGGGCGCTGGGAGGGCAATTTAACAGATACGCAGTATTTT
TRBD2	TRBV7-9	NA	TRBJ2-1	CASSLVTSGSRNEQFF	TGTGCCAGCAGCTTAGTTACTAGCGGGAGTAGGAATGAGCAGTTCTTC
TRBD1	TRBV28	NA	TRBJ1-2	CASSSYRGGPLWYTF	TGTGCCAGCAGCTCATACAGGGGTGGCCCTCTCTGGTACACCTTC
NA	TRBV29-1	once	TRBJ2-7	CIARGMSHEQYF	TGCATTGCTCGGGGGATGTCCCACGAGCAGTACTTC
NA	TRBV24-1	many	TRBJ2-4	CATSDSQGGIAKNIQYF	TGTGCCACCAGTGATTCCCAGGGCGGTATAGCCAAAAACATTCAGTACTTC